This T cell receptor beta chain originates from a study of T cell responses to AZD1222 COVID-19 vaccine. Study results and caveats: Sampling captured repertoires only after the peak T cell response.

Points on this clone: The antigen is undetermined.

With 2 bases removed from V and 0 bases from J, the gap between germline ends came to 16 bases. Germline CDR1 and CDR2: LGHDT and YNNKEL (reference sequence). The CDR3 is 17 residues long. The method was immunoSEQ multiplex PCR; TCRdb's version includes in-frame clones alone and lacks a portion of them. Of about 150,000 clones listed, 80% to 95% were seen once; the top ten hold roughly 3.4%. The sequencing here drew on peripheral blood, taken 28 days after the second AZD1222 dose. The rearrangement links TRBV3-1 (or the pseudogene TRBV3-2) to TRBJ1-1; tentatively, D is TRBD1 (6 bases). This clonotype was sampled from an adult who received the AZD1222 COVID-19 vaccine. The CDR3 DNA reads TGTGCCAGCAGCCAACAATTTACAGGGCTGATGAACACTGAAGCTTTCTTT. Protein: CASSQQFTGLMNTEAFF.